This T cell receptor beta chain was captured by sequencing in a study of PD-1 blockade in mismatch repair-deficient tumors. Using immunoSEQ multiplex PCR, the repertoire was profiled, and TCRdb retains in-frame clones only, with some absent. In the table there are roughly 130,000 clones, around nine tenths of which are singletons. This clone was detected only a few times. The germline CDR1 and CDR2 sequences are MNHEY and SVGAGI. V dropped 7 bases and J dropped 7 bases, with 13 bases sitting between them. The CDR3 runs to 12 residues. The sequence derives from an adult with mismatch repair-deficient cancer. The chain carries TRBV6-5 and TRBJ1-2, with TRBD1 as a possible D gene (5 bases). The input for sequencing was peripheral blood, taken 70 to 73 weeks after starting pembrolizumab. CDR3 residues: CASTQGLGGYTF. CDR3 DNA: TGTGCCAGCACCCAGGGTTTGGGTGGCTACACCTTC.